Following are 18 T cell receptor beta chains from one sample sequenced in a study of CD8 T cells in ankylosing spondylitis. Study results and limitations: Characteristic of ankylosing spondylitis blood, it appeared, was a TCR beta motif comprising several highly homologous variants.

Which antigens these TCRs recognize remains unknown. TCRdb fed the 5' RACE reads into MiXCR, producing one record per CDR3 protein. The table lists about 390,000 distinct CDR3 sequences, approximately 20% of them singletons, with about a sixth in the top ten. Material: blood, either unsorted or a sorted T cell fraction (not recorded which). The receptors shown here come from a male donor with ankylosing spondylitis.

The chain recombines TRBV3-1 with TRBJ1-2; D gene uncertain. The length of the CDR3 is 16 residues. V lost 4 bases and J 0 bases, leaving 15 bases between the germline ends. Germline lookup yields CDR1 LGHDT and CDR2 YNNKEL (reference sequence). As DNA, the CDR3 is TGTGCCAGCAGCCTTACCTTCGCAGGCCCTAACTATGGCTACACCTTC. It translates to CASSLTFAGPNYGYTF. The full variable domain, with the rest looked up from reference TRBV3-1 and TRBJ1-2, is DTAVSQTPKYLVTQMGNDKSIKCEQNLGHDTMYWYKQDSKKFLKIMFSYNNKELIINETVPNRFSPKSPDKAHLNLHINSLELGDSAVYFCASSLTFAGPNYGYTFGSGTRLTVV.

This clonotype turned up a few times. The chain links TRBV12-3 or TRBV12-4 to TRBJ1-1, with a possible D match to TRBD1 (5 bases). The CDR3 totals 14 residues. With 5 bases removed from V and 2 bases from J, the gap between germline ends came to 12 bases. CDR3 residues: CASSIRQRNTEAFF. DNA of the CDR3: TGTGCCAGCAGTATACGACAGAGAAACACTGAAGCTTTCTTT.

The rearrangement joins TRBV7-8 to TRBJ2-7; 7 nucleotides match TRBD2. CDR1 and CDR2 from the germline V gene are SGHVS and FQNEAQ. V shed 0 bases, J shed 5 bases, and the junction held 4 bases outside the gene matches. The CDR3 loop spans 14 amino acids. The CDR3 DNA sequence: TGTGCCAGCAGCTTAGCCCCCCGGGGGGACGAGCAGTACTTC. It translates to CASSLAPRGDEQYF. Drawing the rest from reference TRBV7-8 and TRBJ2-7, the complete variable domain is GAGVSQSPRYKVAKRGQDVALRCDPISGHVSLFWYQQALGQGPEFLTYFQNEAQLDKSGLPSDRFFAERPEGSVSTLKIQRTQQEDSAVYLCASSLAPRGDEQYFGPGTRLTVT.

This chain connects TRBV12-3 or TRBV12-4 to TRBJ1-5; no clear D. The CDR3 is 13 residues long. V was cut by 3 bases and J by 3 bases, with 6 bases left in between. The CDR3 DNA reads as TGTGCCAGCAGTTTTTCCAACAATCAGCCCCAGCATTTT. This encodes CASSFSNNQPQHF.

In its sample, this clonotype was seen many times. V and J are TRBV28 and TRBJ1-5; D uncertain. The germline CDR1 and CDR2 sequences are MDHEN and SYDVKM. The V gene lost 8 bases and the J gene lost 5 bases, with 10 bases spanning the gap. The CDR3 consists of 12 residues. Here the CDR3 DNA reads TGTGCCAGCCGGAGGCCGGATCAGCCCCAGCATTTT. This gives the protein CASRRPDQPQHF.

The chain couples TRBV9 to TRBJ2-7, with D perhaps given as TRBD1 or TRBD2 (5 bases each). The ends were cut back, 5 bases at V and 1 base at J, with 13 bases in the middle. Germline CDR1 and CDR2: SGDLS and YYNGEE. This CDR3 is 14 amino acids long. The CDR3 loop reads CASRRDAQSYEQYF. DNA for the CDR3: TGTGCCAGCAGACGGGACGCCCAATCCTACGAGCAGTACTTC.

This clonotype was seen repeatedly, ten times or more. V and J are TRBV4-1 and TRBJ2-7; D remains unclear. Trimming cost V 0 bases and J 2 bases, with 8 bases left between them. Germline CDR1 is MGHRA and CDR2 is YSYEKL. The CDR3 has 14 residues. The CDR3: CASSQDPGPYEQYF. The CDR3 DNA sequence: TGCGCCAGCAGCCAAGATCCAGGTCCCTACGAGCAGTACTTC.

The gene calls are TRBV10-3 and TRBJ2-1; weak D call: TRBD2 (6 bases). The germline gives CDR1 ENHRY, CDR2 SYGVKD. The V gene lost 0 bases and the J gene lost 4 bases, with 10 bases spanning the gap. The CDR3 has 15 residues. CDR3 nucleotides: TGTGCCATCAGTGAGTCCGGGAGACGGTACAATGAGCAGTTCTTC. Translated, it gives CAISESGRRYNEQFF.

This clonotype was counted a few times. The rearrangement uses TRBV2 and TRBJ2-5, with no clear D. CDR1 SNHLY and CDR2 FYNNEI come from the germline V gene. This CDR3 contains 16 residues. Trimming cost V 6 bases and J 4 bases, with 21 bases left between them. The CDR3 nucleotides are TGTGCCAGCAGCCCCCCACGGCGGTACCCTCGAGAGACCCAGTACTTC. It specifies CASSPPRRYPRETQYF. The entire variable domain, with the rest obtained from reference TRBV2 and TRBJ2-5, is as follows: EPEVTQTPSHQVTQMGQEVILRCVPISNHLYFYWYRQILGQKVEFLVSFYNNEISEKSEIFDDQFSVERPDGSNFTLKIRSTKLEDSAMYFCASSPPRRYPRETQYFGPGTRLLVL.

This clonotype occurred a few times. The chain is built from TRBV20-1 and TRBJ2-2, with D possibly TRBD1 on 5 matching bases. The germline gives CDR1 DFQATT, CDR2 SNEGSKA (reference sequence). The CDR3 totals 16 residues. V gave up 1 base and J gave up 0 bases, with 12 bases separating them. The CDR3 reads CSARGGRFANTGELFF. CDR3 coding DNA: TGCAGTGCTAGAGGGGGCAGGTTCGCGAACACCGGGGAGCTGTTTTTT.

Only one count was recorded for this clonotype. The rearrangement joins TRBV12-5 to TRBJ2-7; a weak D match, TRBD2 (6 bases). The germline V gene encodes CDR1 LGHNT and CDR2 FRNRAP. Trimming removed 2 bases at V and 8 bases at J, with 22 bases between. This CDR3 region has 16 residues. The CDR3 protein is CASGLSPQAGRGKQYF. The CDR3 DNA sequence: TGTGCTAGTGGTTTGAGTCCTCAGGCAGGTCGGGGGAAGCAGTACTTC. Looking up the rest from reference TRBV12-5 and TRBJ2-7 gives the full variable domain: DARVTQTPRHKVTEMGQEVTMRCQPILGHNTVFWYRQTMMQGLELLAYFRNRAPLDDSGMPKDRFSAEMPDATLATLKIQPSEPRDSAVYFCASGLSPQAGRGKQYFGPGTRLTVT.

This clonotype appeared a few times. V usage is TRBV29-1 and J usage is TRBJ2-7; 7 bases align to TRBD1. Germline V gene data show CDR1 as SQVTM and CDR2 as ANQGSEA. The J segment lost 6 bases and the V segment lost 5 bases, leaving 7 bases of the junction unmatched. CDR3 length: 12 residues. DNA of the CDR3: TGCAGCGTTTTACAGGGGCGACGCGAGCAGTACTTC. Protein: CSVLQGRREQYF.

The rearrangement uses TRBV6-5 and TRBJ1-4; a weak D match, TRBD1 (5 bases). The CDR3 covers 15 residues. CDR1 and CDR2 (germline): MNHEY, SVGAGI. V was pared by 2 bases and J by 7 bases, with 14 bases between. The CDR3 is CASSYMAGVGEKLFF. CDR3 bases: TGTGCCAGCAGTTACATGGCGGGGGTTGGTGAAAAACTGTTTTTT.

This clonotype showed up just a few times. The chain joins TRBV7-9 to TRBJ2-3, with D uncertain. There are 15 residues in the CDR3. Germline V CDR1 and CDR2: SEHNR, FQNEAQ (reference sequence). V was pared by 1 base and J by 2 bases, with 10 bases between. CDR3 region: CASSLVRMVTDTQYF. The CDR3 bases are TGTGCCAGCAGCTTAGTCAGAATGGTCACAGATACGCAGTATTTT.

This clonotype appeared a few times. The V gene is TRBV28, the J gene TRBJ2-7; D is unclear. V was shortened by 3 bases and J by 2 bases, with 5 bases between the two germline ends. CDR3 length equals 12 residues. Germline V gene lookup returns CDR1 MDHEN and CDR2 SYDVKM. The CDR3 spells CASSFFAYEQYF. The CDR3 DNA reads TGTGCCAGCAGTTTCTTTGCCTACGAGCAGTACTTC. Full variable domain (rest looked up from reference TRBV28 and TRBJ2-7): DVKVTQSSRYLVKRTGEKVFLECVQDMDHENMFWYRQDPGLGLRLIYFSYDVKMKEKGDIPEGYSVSREKKERFSLILESASTNQTSMYLCASSFFAYEQYFGPGTRLTVT.

There are many counts of this clonotype. This sequence joins TRBV12-3 or TRBV12-4 and TRBJ2-3; D not certain. V lost 5 bases, J lost 0 bases, and 6 bases lay in between. The CDR3 is 13 amino acids. The CDR3 DNA sequence: TGTGCCAGCAGTCCGACCAGCACAGATACGCAGTATTTT. This sequence encodes CASSPTSTDTQYF.

The chain couples TRBV7-8 to TRBJ2-3; 10 bases map to TRBD2. Per the germline V gene, CDR1 is SGHVS and CDR2 is FQNEAQ. Unmatched junction bases numbered 7, after V lost 3 bases and J lost 4 bases. The CDR3 consists of 16 residues. The CDR3 DNA sequence: TGTGCCAGCAGCTTCCTAGCGGGAGTTCGGGCAGATACGCAGTATTTT. This encodes CASSFLAGVRADTQYF.

This clonotype was recorded many times. The chain uses TRBV12-3 or TRBV12-4 and TRBJ2-5; possibly TRBD2 for D (5 bases). The V and J ends lost 6 bases and 3 bases respectively, with 11 bases between them. CDR3 size: 13 residues. The CDR3 loop reads CASSPGLEETQYF. The CDR3 DNA reads TGTGCCAGCAGCCCCGGACTGGAAGAGACCCAGTACTTC.